The 26 T cell receptor beta chains listed next were all sequenced from one sample in a study of cytomegalovirus exposure and HLA in healthy donors. Clones were read by immunoSEQ multiplex PCR, and TCRdb kept only the in-frame ones, dropping some. The profile shows hundreds of thousands of clones, over 65% of them singletons. The sequenced sample was PBMCs. These receptors all come from a woman younger than 35 in good health and CMV-seronegative.

The rearrangement uses TRBV6-1 and TRBJ1-1; no definite D call. Per the germline V gene, CDR1 is MNHNS and CDR2 is SASEGT. Between the trimmed V and J ends, which lost 6 bases and 0 bases, there was a span of 8 bases. The CDR3 totals 13 residues. For the CDR3, the DNA is TGTGCCAGCAGGATCGGACTGAACACTGAAGCTTTCTTT. Translated, it gives CASRIGLNTEAFF.

This chain links TRBV9 with TRBJ2-3; possible D gene TRBD2, 5 bases. Germline assignment: CDR1 SGDLS and CDR2 YYNGEE. Trimming took 1 base from V and 2 from J, leaving 11 bases between them. There are 15 residues in the CDR3. The chain's CDR3 is CASSVSSGTTDTQYF. CDR3 bases: TGTGCCAGCAGCGTATCCTCGGGAACCACAGATACGCAGTATTTT.

The chain carries TRBV15 and TRBJ2-5; D is possibly TRBD2 (6 bases). Germline values: CDR1 LNHNV, CDR2 YYDKDF (reference sequence). Deletions cut 5 bases from V and 4 bases from J, with 11 bases between. The CDR3 totals 13 residues. CDR3 nucleotide sequence: TGTGCCACCAGCCGAGGGCGGGGAGAGACCCAGTACTTC. This translates into CATSRGRGETQYF.

The rearrangement joins TRBV28 to TRBJ1-1, with D perhaps TRBD1 (5 bases). This CDR3 spans 14 amino acids. V lost 4 bases to trimming and J lost 11 bases, with 20 bases between them. Germline V gives CDR1 MDHEN, CDR2 SYDVKM. CDR3 DNA: TGTGCCAGCAGTTCCCCGCGTGGGGACTCATCGGCTTTCTTT. It codes for CASSSPRGDSSAFF.

V usage is TRBV6-6 and J usage is TRBJ2-1; a possible D gene is TRBD1 (6 bases). CDR3 length equals 12 residues. V was trimmed by 5 bases and J by 6 bases, leaving 8 bases between them. The germline V gene encodes CDR1 MNHNY and CDR2 SVGAGI (reference sequence). The CDR3 nucleotides read TGTGCCAGCAGTCAGGGGATCAATGAGCAGTTCTTC. Translating it yields CASSQGINEQFF.

This clone turned up a few times. The rearrangement joins TRBV5-1 to TRBJ2-1; the match to TRBD2 covers 7 bases. Looked up from germline, CDR1 is SGHRS and CDR2 is YFSETQ. The CDR3 extends over 15 amino acids. V lost 7 bases and J lost 0; bases outside the gene matches: 7. The CDR3 coding sequence is TGCGCCAGCCTCGAGACGGGGGGCTCCTACAATGAGCAGTTCTTC. It specifies CASLETGGSYNEQFF.

J is TRBJ1-6 and V is TRBV7-8, with D possibly TRBD1 on 5 matching bases. This CDR3 is 14 amino acids long. CDR1 and CDR2 (germline): SGHVS, FQNEAQ. The ends were cut back, 3 bases at V and 8 bases at J, with 11 bases in the middle. As DNA, the CDR3 is TGTGCCAGCAGCTTCGTAGGGGCTGATTCACCCCTCCACTTT. This translates into CASSFVGADSPLHF. Full variable domain (missing parts from reference TRBV7-8 and TRBJ1-6): GAGVSQSPRYKVAKRGQDVALRCDPISGHVSLFWYQQALGQGPEFLTYFQNEAQLDKSGLPSDRFFAERPEGSVSTLKIQRTQQEDSAVYLCASSFVGADSPLHFGNGTRLTVT.

The chain couples TRBV9 to TRBJ2-5, with D perhaps TRBD2 (6 bases). The CDR3 is 14 residues long. The V gene lost 0 bases and the J gene lost 3 bases, with 9 bases spanning the gap. Germline V gene data show CDR1 as SGDLS and CDR2 as YYNGEE. The CDR3 bases are TGTGCCAGCAGCGTAGGGGGGGTTGAAGAGACCCAGTACTTC. This codes for CASSVGGVEETQYF. Full variable domain (outside the CDR3, taken from reference TRBV9 and TRBJ2-5): DSGVTQTPKHLITATGQRVTLRCSPRSGDLSVYWYQQSLDQGLQFLIQYYNGEERAKGNILERFSAQQFPDLHSELNLSSLELGDSALYFCASSVGGVEETQYFGPGTRLLVL.

This clone was found once. The chain employs TRBV27 and TRBJ2-1; 9 positions agree with TRBD2. CDR1 and CDR2 from the germline V gene are MNHEY and SMNVEV (reference sequence). CDR3 length: 15 residues. Trimming removed 2 bases from V and 7 bases from J; junction bases left unmatched: 6. CDR3 region: CASSLGTSLGNEQFF. Written as DNA, the CDR3 is TGTGCCAGCAGTTTAGGGACTAGCTTGGGGAATGAGCAGTTCTTC.

The rearrangement links TRBV28 to TRBJ1-4, with 9 bases matching TRBD1. CDR3 length equals 14 residues. V gave up 10 bases and J gave up 13 bases; unmatched junction bases: 16. Germline V gives CDR1 MDHEN, CDR2 SYDVKM. CDR3 sequence reads: CATGSGQGRQRLFF. The CDR3 bases are TGTGCCACGGGTTCGGGACAGGGTCGGCAAAGACTGTTTTTT.

This sequence joins TRBV4-2 and TRBJ1-4; D call uncertain. CDR3 length: 15 amino acids. Germline V CDR1 and CDR2: LGHNA, YNFKEQ. The germline V and J ends were trimmed by 0 bases and 0 bases, with 5 bases remaining between them. The CDR3 DNA sequence: TGTGCCAGCAGCCAAGAGACCTCAACTAATGAAAAACTGTTTTTT. This translates into CASSQETSTNEKLFF.

The chain has TRBV28 and TRBJ1-2; possibly TRBD1 for D (5 bases). The length of the CDR3 is 14 residues. Germline values: CDR1 MDHEN, CDR2 SYDVKM. V lost 1 base to trimming and J lost 2 bases, with 8 bases between them. The CDR3 nucleotides read TGTGCCAGCAGTTTATCAGGGCCCAACTATGGCTACACCTTC. Amino acids: CASSLSGPNYGYTF.

This sequence joins TRBV7-9 and TRBJ2-3; 9 bases line up with TRBD1. Germline V gene lookup returns CDR1 SEHNR and CDR2 FQNEAQ (reference sequence). The CDR3 has 16 amino acids. V shed 6 bases and J 3 bases; nucleotides not matched to a gene: 10. This CDR3 is CASSKQGALETDTQYF. DNA of the CDR3: TGTGCCAGCAGTAAACAGGGGGCGCTGGAAACAGATACGCAGTATTTT.

The chain couples TRBV6-5 to TRBJ2-1; 7 positions agree with TRBD1. The CDR3 loop spans 14 amino acids. Germline V CDR1 and CDR2: MNHEY, SVGAGI. J was trimmed by 14 bases and V by 6 bases; bases with no gene match: 16. The DNA of the CDR3 is TGTGCCAGCAGCCCTTCCCAATCCGGGACAGTTGAGTTCTTC. This translates into CASSPSQSGTVEFF.

This chain connects TRBV2 to TRBJ2-7; TRBD1 agrees at 8 bases. Germline V gives CDR1 SNHLY, CDR2 FYNNEI. V shed 6 bases, J shed 3 bases, and the junction held 13 bases outside the gene matches. The CDR3 has 16 residues. The CDR3 spells CASRGGTGQLFYEQYF. The CDR3 coding sequence is TGTGCCAGCAGAGGGGGGACAGGTCAACTATTCTACGAGCAGTACTTC.

The chain employs TRBV6-1 and TRBJ1-3; the match to TRBD1 covers 9 bases. The V and J ends lost 4 bases and 3 bases, in that order; junction bases with no gene match: 7. The CDR3 contains 16 residues. Germline CDR1 reads MNHNS; CDR2 reads SASEGT. The DNA of the CDR3 is TGTGCCAGCAGTGGATGGGACAGGGTTGATGGAAACACCATATATTTT. Protein product: CASSGWDRVDGNTIYF.

This chain links TRBV5-4 with TRBJ2-3; 11 nucleotides line up with TRBD2. Germline V gene data show CDR1 as SGHNT and CDR2 as YYREEE (reference sequence). This CDR3 has 15 amino acids. V lost 4 bases and J lost 4; bases outside the gene matches: 5. The CDR3 is CASSARGLAADTQYF. In nucleotides, the CDR3 is TGTGCCAGCAGCGCACGGGGACTAGCGGCAGATACGCAGTATTTT.

A remark on this clone: This same CDR3 is encoded by further DNA sequences in the sample. This chain connects TRBV25-1 to TRBJ2-5, with D hard to call. V was cut by 6 bases and J by 3 bases, with 2 bases left in between. Germline V gives CDR1 MGHDK, CDR2 SYGVNS. This CDR3 has 10 amino acids. The CDR3 protein is CASREETQYF. The CDR3 DNA is TGTGCCAGCAGGGAAGAGACCCAGTACTTC.

The V and J genes are TRBV25-1 and TRBJ2-1; 9 positions agree with TRBD1. Germline trimming cut 8 bases from V and 3 bases from J; bases unmatched to any gene: 2. The CDR3 consists of 13 residues. The germline V gene has CDR1 MGHDK and CDR2 SYGVNS. CDR3 nucleotides: TGTGCCAGCTCGGACAGGGGCTACAATGAGCAGTTCTTC. Protein: CASSDRGYNEQFF.

The chain carries TRBV29-1 and TRBJ1-4; D gene unclear. Germline CDR1 reads SQVTM; CDR2 reads ANQGSEA. The CDR3 extends over 10 amino acids. V shed 7 bases and J shed 6 bases, with 6 bases lying between them. The CDR3 is CSAGDEKLFF. The CDR3 DNA follows: TGCAGCGCCGGGGATGAAAAACTGTTTTTT.

This rearrangement joins TRBV5-6 to TRBJ2-1; D may be TRBD2 (6 bases). The V gene's germline CDR1 is SGHDT and CDR2 YYEEEE. With 0 bases removed from V and 9 bases from J, the gap between germline ends came to 19 bases. The CDR3 totals 16 residues. The CDR3: CASSLGRVGAGIEQFF. The CDR3 nucleotides are TGTGCCAGCAGCTTGGGTCGTGTTGGGGCGGGGATTGAGCAGTTCTTC.

The chain carries TRBV5-6 and TRBJ1-1, with D unclear. Trimming stripped 5 bases from V and 0 bases from J, with 8 bases between. This CDR3 has 13 amino acids. CDR1 is SGHDT and CDR2 is YYEEEE in the germline V gene. Here the CDR3 reads CASRSAMNTEAFF. CDR3 bases: TGTGCCAGCAGGTCCGCCATGAACACTGAAGCTTTCTTT.

The rearrangement links TRBV10-2 to TRBJ2-5; 8 bases line up with TRBD2. The trim removed 8 bases at V and 0 bases at J, leaving 8 bases unmatched. This CDR3 has 15 amino acids. Germline V gene sequence: CDR1 WSHSY, CDR2 SAAADI. The CDR3 sequence is CASLWGSGNQETQYF. In DNA form, the CDR3 reads TGCGCCAGCCTTTGGGGTAGCGGGAACCAAGAGACCCAGTACTTC.

V usage is TRBV5-1 and J usage is TRBJ2-7; 9 positions match TRBD1. V gave up 4 bases and J gave up 6 bases; unmatched junction bases: 5. This CDR3 spans 13 amino acids. The germline V gene has CDR1 SGHRS and CDR2 YFSETQ. The CDR3 sequence is CASSQDRGSEQYF. The CDR3 nucleotides are TGCGCCAGCAGCCAGGACAGGGGTTCCGAGCAGTACTTC.

The genes are TRBV27 and TRBJ2-7; 9 positions match TRBD1. Germline CDR1 MNHEY, CDR2 SMNVEV (reference sequence). J lost 7 bases, V lost 3 bases, and 7 bases had no gene match. This CDR3 has 14 amino acids. The CDR3 protein is CASSFSTGGREQYF. Here the CDR3 DNA reads TGTGCCAGCAGTTTCTCGACAGGGGGTCGTGAGCAGTACTTC.

This clone appeared a few times. The CDR3 spells CASSYEAGSSYEQYF. For the CDR3, the DNA is TGTGCCAGCAGTTACGAAGCGGGGAGCTCCTACGAGCAGTACTTC. The gene calls are TRBV6-5 and TRBJ2-7, with 7 nucleotides matching TRBD2. The V gene's germline CDR1 is MNHEY and CDR2 SVGAGI. CDR3 length: 15 residues. V shed 2 bases and J 0 bases; nucleotides not matched to a gene: 4.